This passage covers 8 T cell receptor beta chains from one sample sequenced in a study of cytomegalovirus exposure and HLA in healthy donors. PCR amplification relied on 60 Vbeta primers (plus 13 Jbeta primers). Measured with immunoSEQ multiplex PCR; TCRdb has only the in-frame clones, and not every one. Listed are about 110,000 clones; about 3.8% falls within the top ten. Sequencing was carried out using PBMCs. The receptors come from a man aged 25-45 years in good health and CMV-seronegative.

The chain couples TRBV15 to TRBJ2-3; weak D call: TRBD1 (6 bases). This CDR3 has 14 amino acids. Between the trimmed V and J ends, which lost 3 bases and 3 bases, there was a span of 10 bases. The germline gives CDR1 LNHNV, CDR2 YYDKDF (reference sequence). The CDR3 reads CATSRAQGTDTQYF. The CDR3 region has the DNA TGTGCCACCAGCAGGGCACAGGGTACAGATACGCAGTATTTT.

The chain carries TRBV9 and TRBJ1-4; the D gene is possibly TRBD1 (6 bases). The CDR3 spans 15 residues. V lost 5 bases and J 8 bases, leaving 19 bases between the germline ends. Germline assignment: CDR1 SGDLS and CDR2 YYNGEE. The CDR3 DNA reads as TGTGCCAGCAGTCGGGACACATCAAAGGGAGAAAAACTGTTTTTT. It is translated as CASSRDTSKGEKLFF.

This chain joins TRBV5-1 and TRBJ2-1; 9 bases align to TRBD2. CDR1 and CDR2 from the germline V gene are SGHRS and YFSETQ. This CDR3 has 15 amino acids. J gave up 7 bases and V 3 bases, and 8 bases lay outside the gene matches. The chain's CDR3 is CASSYRTLAGNEQFF. The CDR3 region has the DNA TGCGCCAGCAGCTACCGGACACTAGCGGGTAATGAGCAGTTCTTC. The variable domain in full, completed from reference TRBV5-1 and TRBJ2-1, reads KAGVTQTPRYLIKTRGQQVTLSCSPISGHRSVSWYQQTPGQGLQFLFEYFSETQRNKGNFPGRFSGRQFSNSRSEMNVSTLELGDSALYLCASSYRTLAGNEQFFGPGTRLTVL.

The V and J genes are TRBV9 and TRBJ2-3, with 8 bases lining up with TRBD1. This CDR3 region has 16 residues. The J segment lost 0 bases and the V segment lost 3 bases, leaving 6 bases of the junction unmatched. CDR1 SGDLS and CDR2 YYNGEE come from the germline V gene. CDR3 sequence (DNA): TGTGCCAGCAGCGGGACAGGGTCTCCTAGCACAGATACGCAGTATTTT. Translating it yields CASSGTGSPSTDTQYF. The complete variable domain, with remaining parts taken from reference TRBV9 and TRBJ2-3, reads DSGVTQTPKHLITATGQRVTLRCSPRSGDLSVYWYQQSLDQGLQFLIQYYNGEERAKGNILERFSAQQFPDLHSELNLSSLELGDSALYFCASSGTGSPSTDTQYFGPGTRLTVL.

The chain is built from TRBV29-1 and TRBJ1-1, with TRBD1 matching over 7 bases. The CDR3 runs to 14 residues. Trimming took 7 bases from V and 0 from J; bases not matched to a gene: 8. The germline CDR1 and CDR2 sequences are SQVTM and ANQGSEA. CDR3 in amino acids: CSAGQLMVNTEAFF. The CDR3 nucleotides read TGCAGCGCGGGACAGCTAATGGTGAACACTGAAGCTTTCTTT.

The chain carries TRBV28 and TRBJ2-7; 11 bases match TRBD2. The V gene end was trimmed by 5 bases and the J gene end by 9 bases; junction bases not matched to a gene: 9. In germline, CDR1 is MDHEN, CDR2 SYDVKM. The CDR3 extends over 14 amino acids. CDR3 loop: CASSTSGGQSVQYF. CDR3 coding DNA: TGTGCCAGCAGTACTAGCGGGGGACAATCTGTGCAGTACTTC.

V gene TRBV30 combines with J gene TRBJ1-5, with a tentative D call TRBD1 (5 bases). The CDR3 covers 14 residues. Germline V lookup: CDR1 GTSNPN, CDR2 SVGIG (reference sequence). Trimming pared 0 bases from V and 9 bases from J, leaving 15 bases between. CDR3 bases: TGTGCCTGGAGTGTAAGTCAGGGTTTAGGGCCCCAGCATTTT. Translated, it gives CAWSVSQGLGPQHF.

The chain carries TRBV4-1 and TRBJ2-3; no reliable D call. The CDR3 sequence is 13 residues long. Deletions cut 0 bases from V and 5 bases from J, with 6 bases between. Germline CDR1 is MGHRA and CDR2 is YSYEKL. CDR3 loop: CASSQDGKDTQYF. CDR3 DNA: TGCGCCAGCAGCCAAGATGGCAAAGATACGCAGTATTTT.